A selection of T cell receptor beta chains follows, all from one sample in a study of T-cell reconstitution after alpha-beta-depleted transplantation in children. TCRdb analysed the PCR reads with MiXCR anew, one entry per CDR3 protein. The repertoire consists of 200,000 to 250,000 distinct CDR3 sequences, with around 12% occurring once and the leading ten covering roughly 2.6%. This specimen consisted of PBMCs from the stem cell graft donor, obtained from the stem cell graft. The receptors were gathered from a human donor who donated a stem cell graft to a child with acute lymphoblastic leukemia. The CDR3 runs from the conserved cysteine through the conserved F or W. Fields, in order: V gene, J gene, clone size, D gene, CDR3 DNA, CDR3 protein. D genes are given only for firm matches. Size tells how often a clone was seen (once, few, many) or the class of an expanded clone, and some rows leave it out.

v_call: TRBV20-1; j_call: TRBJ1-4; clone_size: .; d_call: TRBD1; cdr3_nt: TGCAGTGTGAACAGGGGAGACGAAAAACTGTTTTTT; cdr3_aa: CSVNRGDEKLFF
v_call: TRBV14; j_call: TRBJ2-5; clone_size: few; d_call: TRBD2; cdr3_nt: TGTGCCAGCAGCCAGCCCGGGACTAGCAAAGAGACCCAGTACTTC; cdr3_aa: CASSQPGTSKETQYF
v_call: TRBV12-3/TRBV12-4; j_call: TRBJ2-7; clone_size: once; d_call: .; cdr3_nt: TGTGCCAGCAGTGCGACAGGTACCTACGAGCAGTACTTC; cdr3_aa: CASSATGTYEQYF
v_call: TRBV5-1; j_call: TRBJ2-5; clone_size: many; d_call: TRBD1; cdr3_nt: TGCGCCAGCAGCGACGGGACAGTAGAGACCCAGTACTTC; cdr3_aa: CASSDGTVETQYF
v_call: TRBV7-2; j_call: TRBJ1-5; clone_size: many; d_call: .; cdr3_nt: TGTGCCAGCAGCCGCGGGCTTCCGGGGCAGCCCCAGCATTTT; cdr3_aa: CASSRGLPGQPQHF
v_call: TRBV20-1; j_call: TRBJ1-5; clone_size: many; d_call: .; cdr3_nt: TGCAGTGCTCGGGGCCATTATAGCAATCAGCCCCAGCATTTT; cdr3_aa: CSARGHYSNQPQHF
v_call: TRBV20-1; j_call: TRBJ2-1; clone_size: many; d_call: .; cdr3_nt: TGCAGTGCTAGAGCGCTACTAACAGACAGGTACTACAATGAGCAGTTCTTC; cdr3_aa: CSARALLTDRYYNEQFF
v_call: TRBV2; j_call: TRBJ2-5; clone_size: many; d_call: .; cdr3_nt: TGTGCCAGCAGTAACAGGAACCCCCAAGAGACCCAGTACTTC; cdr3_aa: CASSNRNPQETQYF
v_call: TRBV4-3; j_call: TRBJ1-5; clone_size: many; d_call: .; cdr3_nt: TGCGCCAGCAGCCAAGAAGGGAGGAGCAATCAGCCCCAGCATTTT; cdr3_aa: CASSQEGRSNQPQHF
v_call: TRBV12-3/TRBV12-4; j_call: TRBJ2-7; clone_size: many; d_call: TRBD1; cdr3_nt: TGTGCCAGCAGTAGGACAGGGGCCTCTTCCTACGAGCAGTACTTC; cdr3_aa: CASSRTGASSYEQYF
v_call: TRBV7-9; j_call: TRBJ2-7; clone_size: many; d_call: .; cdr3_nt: TGTGCCAGCAGCCCCAGAAGGGGTAACGAGCAGTACTTC; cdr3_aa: CASSPRRGNEQYF
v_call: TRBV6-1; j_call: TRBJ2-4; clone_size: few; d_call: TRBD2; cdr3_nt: TGTGCCAGCAGTATAGCGGGAGGAGGAAAAAAGGGGAACATTCAGTACTTC; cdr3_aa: CASSIAGGGKKGNIQYF
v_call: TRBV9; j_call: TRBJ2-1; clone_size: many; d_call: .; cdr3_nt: TGTGCCAGCAGCGTAGATCCTAGCTCCTACAATGAGCAGTTCTTC; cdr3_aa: CASSVDPSSYNEQFF
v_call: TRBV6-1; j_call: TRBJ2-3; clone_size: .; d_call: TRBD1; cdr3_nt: TGTGCCAGCAGTCTCCAGACAGGGGGAAATTTAGGCACAGATACGCAGTATTTT; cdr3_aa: CASSLQTGGNLGTDTQYF
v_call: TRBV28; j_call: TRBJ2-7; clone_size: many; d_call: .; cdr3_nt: TGTGCCAGCAGTTTGGGGACATACCTCTACGAGCAGTACTTC; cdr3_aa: CASSLGTYLYEQYF
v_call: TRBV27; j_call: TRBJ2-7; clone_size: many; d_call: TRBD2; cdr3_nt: TGTGCCAGCATTGGGACTAGCGGGAGAGGTTGGTACGAGCAGTACTTC; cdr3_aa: CASIGTSGRGWYEQYF
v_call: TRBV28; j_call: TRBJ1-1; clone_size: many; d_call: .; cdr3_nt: TGTGCCAGCAGTCAAAGGGGGAGCACTGAAGCTTTCTTT; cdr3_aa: CASSQRGSTEAFF
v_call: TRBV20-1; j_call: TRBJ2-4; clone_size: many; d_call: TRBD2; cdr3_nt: TGCAGTGCCTTTATCGGACTAGCGGGGAAAAACATTCAGTACTTC; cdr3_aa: CSAFIGLAGKNIQYF
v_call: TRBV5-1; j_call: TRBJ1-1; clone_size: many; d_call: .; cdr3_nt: TGCGCCAGCAGCTTGGTTCCTGAGGTCCAAAACACTGAAGCTTTCTTT; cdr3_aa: CASSLVPEVQNTEAFF
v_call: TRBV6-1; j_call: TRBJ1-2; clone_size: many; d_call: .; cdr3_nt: TGTGCCAGCAGTGATACCCTCCTCTATGGCTACACCTTC; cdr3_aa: CASSDTLLYGYTF
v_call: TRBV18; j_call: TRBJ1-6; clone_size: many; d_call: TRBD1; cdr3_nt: TGTGCCAGCTCAATGGGACAGGGCGATTTTTCACCCCTCCACTTT; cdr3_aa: CASSMGQGDFSPLHF
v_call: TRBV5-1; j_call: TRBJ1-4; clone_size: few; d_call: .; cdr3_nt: TGCGCCAGCCGCAGCACCCCTAGGGAAAAACTGTTTTTT; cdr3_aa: CASRSTPREKLFF
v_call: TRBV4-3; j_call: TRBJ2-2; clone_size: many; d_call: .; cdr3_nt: TGCGCCAGCAGCCAAGAAGACACCGGGGAGCTGTTTTTT; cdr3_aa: CASSQEDTGELFF
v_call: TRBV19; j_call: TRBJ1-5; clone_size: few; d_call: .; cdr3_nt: TGTGCCAGTAGTATGGGGACAAGGGGCAATCAGCCCCAGCATTTT; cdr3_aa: CASSMGTRGNQPQHF
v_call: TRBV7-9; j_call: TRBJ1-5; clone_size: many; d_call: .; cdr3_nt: TGTGCCAGCACCCGGGGGTCAGGGCAGCCCCAGCATTTT; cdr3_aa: CASTRGSGQPQHF
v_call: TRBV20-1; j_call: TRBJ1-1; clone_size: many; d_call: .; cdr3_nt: TGCAGTGCTAGAGGTACGGTTGACACTGAAGCTTTCTTT; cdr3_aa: CSARGTVDTEAFF
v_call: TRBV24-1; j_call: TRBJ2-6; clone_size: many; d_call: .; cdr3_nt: TGTGCCACCAGTGACTCGGACATATCCGTCCTGACTTTC; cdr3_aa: CATSDSDISVLTF
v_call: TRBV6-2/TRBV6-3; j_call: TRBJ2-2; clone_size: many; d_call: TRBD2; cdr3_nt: TGTGCCAGCAGAAGCGGGAGCTCAATCGGGGAGCTGTTTTTT; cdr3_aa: CASRSGSSIGELFF
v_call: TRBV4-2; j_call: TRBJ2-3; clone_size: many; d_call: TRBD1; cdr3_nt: TGTGCCAGCAGCCAAGCACGGACAGGGATTAGCAGGACAGATACGCAGTATTTT; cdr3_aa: CASSQARTGISRTDTQYF
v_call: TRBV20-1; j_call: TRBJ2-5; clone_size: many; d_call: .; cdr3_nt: TGCAGCGCTCCCCCGGGCGGGGCGACCGCTAGATCAGAGACCCAGTACTTC; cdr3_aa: CSAPPGGATARSETQYF
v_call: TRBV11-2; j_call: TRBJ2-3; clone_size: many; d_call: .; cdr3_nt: TGTGCCAGCAGCTTATACTGGGGCTCCACAGATACGCAGTATTTT; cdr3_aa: CASSLYWGSTDTQYF
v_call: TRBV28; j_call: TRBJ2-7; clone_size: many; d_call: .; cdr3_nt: TGTGCCACCAAACAGAGTCCTAGCTCCTACGAGCAGTACTTC; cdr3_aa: CATKQSPSSYEQYF
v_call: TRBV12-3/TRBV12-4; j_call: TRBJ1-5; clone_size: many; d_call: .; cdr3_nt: TGTGCCAGCAGTTTAGGAGGGGAAGACGGCAATCAGCCCCAGCATTTT; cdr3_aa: CASSLGGEDGNQPQHF
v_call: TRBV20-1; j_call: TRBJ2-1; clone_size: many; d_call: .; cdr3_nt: TGCAGTGCCTCAGACAGGATCGGACACGACAATGAGCAGTTCTTC; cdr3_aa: CSASDRIGHDNEQFF
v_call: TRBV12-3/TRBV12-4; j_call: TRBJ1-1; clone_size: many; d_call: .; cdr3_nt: TGTGCCAGCAGTTTAAGTTCGAACACTGAAGCTTTCTTT; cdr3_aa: CASSLSSNTEAFF
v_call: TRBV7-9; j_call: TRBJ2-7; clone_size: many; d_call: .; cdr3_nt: TGTGCCAGCAGCCCGACAGGCGAGCAGTACTTC; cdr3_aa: CASSPTGEQYF